The clone carrying this T cell receptor (beta chain) was detected only once. Deletions cut 10 bases from V and 6 bases from J, with 13 bases between. The germline gives CDR1 MDHEN, CDR2 SYDVKM. The length of the CDR3 is 12 residues. This sample was taken from a study of control samples from healthy donors and cancer patients. Sequencing used immunoSEQ multiplex PCR; TCRdb keeps in-frame clones, though not all of them. This table has approximately 140,000 clones, 85% to 95% appearing once. The chain carries TRBV28 and TRBJ1-5; D not certain. This receptor was obtained from a man aged 35-49 years in good health. Sequenced material: blood. The CDR3: CAISGQAQPQHF. The CDR3 DNA reads TGTGCCATATCCGGGCAAGCTCAGCCCCAGCATTTT.